The clone carrying this T cell receptor beta chain has at least ten counts. This entry comes from a study of T-cell reconstitution after alpha-beta-depleted transplantation in children. The TCRbeta library was prepared with unique molecular identifiers. In TCRdb, the PCR reads were re-called with MiXCR into one record per CDR3 protein. The sample contains around 600,000 distinct CDR3 sequences, 16% of which appear only once. Trimming took off 3 bases at V and 12 bases at J, with 12 bases between the two ends. Germline V lookup: CDR1 DFQATT, CDR2 SNEGSKA (reference sequence). This CDR3 is built from 12 residues.

Here the sequenced sample was PBMCs from the stem cell graft donor, taken from the stem cell graft. The chain links TRBV20-1 to TRBJ2-6, with D unresolved. The TCR comes from a human donor who donated a stem cell graft to a child with acute myeloid leukemia. The CDR3: CSASVEFGVLTF. CDR3 in DNA: TGCAGTGCTAGTGTGGAGTTCGGCGTCCTGACTTTC.